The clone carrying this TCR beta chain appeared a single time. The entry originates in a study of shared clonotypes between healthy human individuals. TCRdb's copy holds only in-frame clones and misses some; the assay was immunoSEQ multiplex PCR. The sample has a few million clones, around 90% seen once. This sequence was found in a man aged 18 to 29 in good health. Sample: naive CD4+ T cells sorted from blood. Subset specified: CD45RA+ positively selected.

In DNA form, the CDR3 reads TGCGCCAGCAGTGACAACCGGGAGCTTGGGGCTTATGGCTACACCTTC. Encoded protein: CASSDNRELGAYGYTF. This rearrangement joins TRBV10-1 to TRBJ1-2, with D possibly TRBD1 on 5 matching bases. V lost 3 bases, J lost 5 bases, and 19 bases lay in between. Germline CDR1 WNHNN, CDR2 SYGVQD (reference sequence). The CDR3 is made up of 16 amino acids.